This T cell receptor (beta chain) comes out of a study of blood T cell repertoires in COVID-19. Study in general: The samples span acute and convalescent COVID-19 from the United States, Italy and Spain. PBMCs, B-cell-depleted T cells, or T cells were the source of the cDNA or gDNA that made up the material.

Germline-derived CDR1 and CDR2 are SGHVS and FQNEAQ. Trimming stripped 3 bases from V and 8 bases from J, with 13 bases between. This CDR3 contains 13 residues. Clinical histories supplied by participants themselves formed the basis of cohort assignment. Generated by immunoSEQ multiplex PCR, the TCRdb table keeps only in-frame clones and is missing some. The sample includes under 350,000 clones, around 86% of them seen just once. This clone was recorded only once. The sample taken for sequencing was PBMCs or T cells enriched from blood (not recorded which). V is TRBV7-8 and J is TRBJ1-2, with D possibly being TRBD1 (6 bases). The source of this sequence is a woman aged 35 to 49 with acute COVID-19. In DNA, the CDR3 is TGTGCCAGCAGCTTCCTGACAGGTGGAGGCTACACCTTC. Translating it yields CASSFLTGGGYTF. The whole variable domain, remainder taken from reference TRBV7-8 and TRBJ1-2, is GAGVSQSPRYKVAKRGQDVALRCDPISGHVSLFWYQQALGQGPEFLTYFQNEAQLDKSGLPSDRFFAERPEGSVSTLKIQRTQQEDSAVYLCASSFLTGGGYTFGSGTRLTVV.